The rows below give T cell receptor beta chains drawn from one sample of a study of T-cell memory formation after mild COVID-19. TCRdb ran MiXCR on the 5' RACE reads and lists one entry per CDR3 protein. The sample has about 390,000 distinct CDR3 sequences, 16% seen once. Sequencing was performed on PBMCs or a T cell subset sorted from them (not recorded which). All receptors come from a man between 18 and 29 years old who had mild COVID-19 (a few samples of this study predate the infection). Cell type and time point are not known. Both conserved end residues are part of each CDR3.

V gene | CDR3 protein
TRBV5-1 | CASSLTSGDETQYF
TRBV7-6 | CASSWSGGFPDTQYF
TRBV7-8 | CASSLELVAFF
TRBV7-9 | CASSANIGNTIYF
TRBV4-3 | CASSQGDRGYSPLHF
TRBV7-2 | CASSRVGLAGGWDTQYF
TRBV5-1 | CASSLGGSGSYEQYF
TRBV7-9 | CASSLGGNNQPQHF
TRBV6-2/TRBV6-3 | CASSYLIYNEQFF
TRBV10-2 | CASSTSHSTDTQYF
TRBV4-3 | CASSQDRVATRNEQFF
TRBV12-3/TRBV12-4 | CASTASGVYGYTF
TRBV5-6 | CASRPRDEGVGSGANVLTF
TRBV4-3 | CASSRVVRGETQYF
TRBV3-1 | CASSQEGRLADKYF
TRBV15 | CATSREKAGGYTDTQYF
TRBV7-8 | CASSLARLAGAYNEQFF
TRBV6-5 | CASSPGAGDEQYF
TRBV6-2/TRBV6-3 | CASSYRGRKWSEQFF
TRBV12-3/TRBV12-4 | CASSFGRVEKLFF
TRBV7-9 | CASSGPGDSPLHF
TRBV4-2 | CASSQEGTGSASEQFF
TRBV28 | CASKRGPQPQHF
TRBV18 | CASSLTQRDTQYF
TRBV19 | CASSIGWGVQETQYF
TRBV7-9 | CASSLAGSETQYF
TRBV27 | CASSFLAGGNSGANVLTF
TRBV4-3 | CASSQVGGFGYTF
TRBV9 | CASSVFSGVGSVQYF
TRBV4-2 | CASSSLAGGFSYNEQFF
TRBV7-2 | CASSSSGRSSYEQYF
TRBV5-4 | CASSLKTSGWQETQYF
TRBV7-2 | CASSSSSGMQFF
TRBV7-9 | CASSLIQLNEKLFF
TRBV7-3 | CASSLSPGRQTPQYF
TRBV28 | CASSTEPNQGVF
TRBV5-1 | CASSLDLNGETQYF
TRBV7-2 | CASSPQGRAGNTIYF
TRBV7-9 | CASSLGVTGMNTEAFF
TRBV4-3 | CASSQGHILNTEAFF
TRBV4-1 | CASSQEEFRSGAYEQYF
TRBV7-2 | CASSSQSGAYNEQFF